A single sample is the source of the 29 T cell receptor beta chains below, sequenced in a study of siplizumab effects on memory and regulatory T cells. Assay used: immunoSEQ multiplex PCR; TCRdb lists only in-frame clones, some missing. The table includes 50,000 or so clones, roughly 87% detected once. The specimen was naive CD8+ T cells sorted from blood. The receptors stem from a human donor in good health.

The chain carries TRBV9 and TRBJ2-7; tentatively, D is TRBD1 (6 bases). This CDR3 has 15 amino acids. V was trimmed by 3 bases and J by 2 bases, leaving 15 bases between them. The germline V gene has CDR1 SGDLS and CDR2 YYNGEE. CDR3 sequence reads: CASSGPTGQPYEQYF. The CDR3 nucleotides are TGTGCCAGCAGCGGACCTACAGGGCAACCCTACGAGCAGTACTTC.

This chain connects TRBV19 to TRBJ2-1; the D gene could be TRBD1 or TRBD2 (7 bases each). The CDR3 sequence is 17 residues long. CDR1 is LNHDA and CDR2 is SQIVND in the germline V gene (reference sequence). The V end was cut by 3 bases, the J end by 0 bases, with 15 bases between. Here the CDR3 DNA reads TGTGCCAGTAGTATCGAGGGAGGGGGCAGCTCCTACAATGAGCAGTTCTTC. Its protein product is CASSIEGGGSSYNEQFF.

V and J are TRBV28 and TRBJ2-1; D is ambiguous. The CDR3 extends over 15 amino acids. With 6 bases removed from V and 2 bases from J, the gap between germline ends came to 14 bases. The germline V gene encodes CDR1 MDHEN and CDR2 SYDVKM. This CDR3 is CASRPRLRTYNEQFF. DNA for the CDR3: TGTGCCAGCAGACCCCGACTGAGAACCTACAATGAGCAGTTCTTC.

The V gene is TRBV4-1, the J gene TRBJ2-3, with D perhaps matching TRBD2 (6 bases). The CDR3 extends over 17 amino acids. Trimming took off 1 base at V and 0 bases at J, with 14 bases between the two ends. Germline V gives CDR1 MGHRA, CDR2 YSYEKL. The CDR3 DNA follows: TGCGCCAGCAGCCAAGTCTGGCCTAGCGAGAGCACAGATACGCAGTATTTT. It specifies CASSQVWPSESTDTQYF.

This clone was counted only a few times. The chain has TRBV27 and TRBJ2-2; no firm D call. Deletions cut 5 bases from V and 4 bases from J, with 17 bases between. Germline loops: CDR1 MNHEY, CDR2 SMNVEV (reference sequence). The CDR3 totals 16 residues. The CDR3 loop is CASSRPIGGITGELFF. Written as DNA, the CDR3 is TGTGCCAGCAGTCGACCTATAGGCGGCATCACCGGGGAGCTGTTTTTT.

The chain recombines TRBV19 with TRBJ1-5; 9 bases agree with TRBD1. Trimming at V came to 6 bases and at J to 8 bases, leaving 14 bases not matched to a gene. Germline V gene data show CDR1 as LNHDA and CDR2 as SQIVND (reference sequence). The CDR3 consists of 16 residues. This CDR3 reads CASRVLGQGPWEPQHF. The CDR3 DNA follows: TGTGCCAGTAGAGTCCTTGGACAGGGGCCCTGGGAGCCCCAGCATTTT. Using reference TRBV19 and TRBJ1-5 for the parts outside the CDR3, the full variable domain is DGGITQSPKYLFRKEGQNVTLSCEQNLNHDAMYWYRQDPGQGLRLIYYSQIVNDFQKGDIAEGYSVSREKKESFPLTVTSAQKNPTAFYLCASRVLGQGPWEPQHFGDGTRLSIL.

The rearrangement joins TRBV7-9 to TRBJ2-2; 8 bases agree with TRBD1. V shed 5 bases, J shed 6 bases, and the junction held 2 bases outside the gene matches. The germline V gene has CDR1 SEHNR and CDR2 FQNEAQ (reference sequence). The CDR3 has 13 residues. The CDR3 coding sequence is TGTGCCAGCAGCGGACAGGGCGCCGGGGAGCTGTTTTTT. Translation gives CASSGQGAGELFF.

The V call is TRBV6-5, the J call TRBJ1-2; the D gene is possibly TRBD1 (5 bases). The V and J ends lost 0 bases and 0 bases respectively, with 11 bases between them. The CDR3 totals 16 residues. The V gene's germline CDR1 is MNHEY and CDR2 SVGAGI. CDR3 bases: TGTGCCAGCAGTTACTCAATAGACAGATCTAACTATGGCTACACCTTC. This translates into CASSYSIDRSNYGYTF.

As DNA, the CDR3 is TGTGCCAGCTCCGCCGGGACGGTCGGGACTAGCCGCGAGCAGTACTTC. It encodes CASSAGTVGTSREQYF. The chain has TRBV18 and TRBJ2-7; 9 positions agree with TRBD2. V gave up 6 bases and J gave up 6 bases; unmatched junction bases: 15. Looked up from germline, CDR1 is KGHSH and CDR2 is LQKENI. The length of the CDR3 is 16 residues.

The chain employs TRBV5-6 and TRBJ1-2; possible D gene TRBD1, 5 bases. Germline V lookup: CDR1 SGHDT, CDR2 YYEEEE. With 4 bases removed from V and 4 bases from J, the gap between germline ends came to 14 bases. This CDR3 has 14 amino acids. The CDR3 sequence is CASSLKQGFYGYTF. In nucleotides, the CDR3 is TGTGCCAGCAGCCTGAAGCAGGGTTTCTATGGCTACACCTTC.

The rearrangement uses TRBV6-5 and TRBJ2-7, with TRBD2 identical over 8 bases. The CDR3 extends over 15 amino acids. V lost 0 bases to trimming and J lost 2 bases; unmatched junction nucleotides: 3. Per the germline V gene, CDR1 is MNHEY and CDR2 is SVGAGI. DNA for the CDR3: TGTGCCAGCAGTTACTCTACTAGCGGCCCCTACGAGCAGTACTTC. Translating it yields CASSYSTSGPYEQYF.

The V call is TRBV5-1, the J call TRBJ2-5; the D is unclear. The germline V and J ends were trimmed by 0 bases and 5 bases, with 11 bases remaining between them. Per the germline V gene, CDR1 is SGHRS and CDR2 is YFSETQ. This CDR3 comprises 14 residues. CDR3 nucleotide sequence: TGCGCCAGCAGCTTGGACACCCTACTCGAGACCCAGTACTTC. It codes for CASSLDTLLETQYF.

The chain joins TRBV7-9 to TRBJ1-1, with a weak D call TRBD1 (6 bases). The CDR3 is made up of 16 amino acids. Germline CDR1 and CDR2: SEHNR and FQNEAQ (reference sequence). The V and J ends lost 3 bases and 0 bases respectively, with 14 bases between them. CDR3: CASSLGAGLMNTEAFF. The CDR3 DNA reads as TGTGCCAGCAGCTTGGGGGCTGGTTTGATGAACACTGAAGCTTTCTTT.

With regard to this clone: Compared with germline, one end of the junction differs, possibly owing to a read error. The CDR3 reads CASSEVGAFLTDTQYF. CDR3 in DNA: TGTGCCAGCAGCGAAGTCGGAGCGTTTCTAACAGATACGCAGTATTTT. The genes are TRBV2 and TRBJ2-3; D is unresolved. The germline V gene encodes CDR1 SNHLY and CDR2 FYNNEI. The CDR3 is 16 amino acids.

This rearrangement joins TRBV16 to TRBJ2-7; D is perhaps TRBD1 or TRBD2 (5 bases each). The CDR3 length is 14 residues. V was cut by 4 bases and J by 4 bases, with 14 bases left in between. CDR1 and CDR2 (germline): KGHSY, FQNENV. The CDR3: CASSPDGGTYEQYF. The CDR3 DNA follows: TGTGCCAGCAGCCCAGATGGGGGAACGTACGAGCAGTACTTC.

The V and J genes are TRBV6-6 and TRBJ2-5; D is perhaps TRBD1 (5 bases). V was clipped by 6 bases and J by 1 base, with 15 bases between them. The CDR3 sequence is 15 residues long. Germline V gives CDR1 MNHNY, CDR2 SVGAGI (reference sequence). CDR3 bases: TGTGCCAGCAGGCAGGCCCCAAGGGGCCAAGAGACCCAGTACTTC. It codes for CASRQAPRGQETQYF.

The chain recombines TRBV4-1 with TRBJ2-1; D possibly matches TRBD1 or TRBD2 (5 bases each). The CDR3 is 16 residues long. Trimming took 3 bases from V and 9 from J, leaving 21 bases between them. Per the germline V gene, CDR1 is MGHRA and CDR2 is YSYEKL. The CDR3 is CASSQGTSPSQSEQFF. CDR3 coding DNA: TGCGCCAGCAGCCAGGGGACGTCACCTAGTCAAAGTGAGCAGTTCTTC.

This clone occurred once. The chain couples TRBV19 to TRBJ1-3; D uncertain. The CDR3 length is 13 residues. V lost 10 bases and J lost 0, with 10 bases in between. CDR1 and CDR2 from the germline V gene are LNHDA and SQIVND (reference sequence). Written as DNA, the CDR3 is TGTGCCACTGCCGCCAACTCTGGAAACACCATATATTTT. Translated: CATAANSGNTIYF.

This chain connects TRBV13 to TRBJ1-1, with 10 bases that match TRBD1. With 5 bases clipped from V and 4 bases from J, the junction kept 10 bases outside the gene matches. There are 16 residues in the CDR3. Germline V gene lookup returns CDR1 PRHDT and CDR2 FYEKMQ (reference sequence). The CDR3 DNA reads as TGTGCCAGCAGCCCGAAAGGACAGGGGGACTTCACTGAAGCTTTCTTT. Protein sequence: CASSPKGQGDFTEAFF.

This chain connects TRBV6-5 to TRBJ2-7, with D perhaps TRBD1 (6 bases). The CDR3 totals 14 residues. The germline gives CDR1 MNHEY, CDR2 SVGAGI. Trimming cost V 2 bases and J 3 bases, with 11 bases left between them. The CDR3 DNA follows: TGTGCCAGCAGTTACAGGGACACTAACTACGAGCAGTACTTC. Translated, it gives CASSYRDTNYEQYF.

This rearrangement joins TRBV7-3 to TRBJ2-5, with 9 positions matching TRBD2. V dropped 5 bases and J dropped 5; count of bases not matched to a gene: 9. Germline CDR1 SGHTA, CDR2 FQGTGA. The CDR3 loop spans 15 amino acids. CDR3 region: CASSSNSGSTETQYF. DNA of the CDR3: TGTGCCAGCAGCAGTAATAGCGGGAGTACCGAGACCCAGTACTTC.

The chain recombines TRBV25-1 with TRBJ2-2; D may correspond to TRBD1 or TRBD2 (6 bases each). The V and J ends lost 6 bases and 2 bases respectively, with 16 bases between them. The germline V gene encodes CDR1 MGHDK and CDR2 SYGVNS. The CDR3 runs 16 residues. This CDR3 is CASSVGGTRNTGELFF. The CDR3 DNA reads TGTGCCAGCAGCGTTGGAGGGACACGTAACACCGGGGAGCTGTTTTTT.

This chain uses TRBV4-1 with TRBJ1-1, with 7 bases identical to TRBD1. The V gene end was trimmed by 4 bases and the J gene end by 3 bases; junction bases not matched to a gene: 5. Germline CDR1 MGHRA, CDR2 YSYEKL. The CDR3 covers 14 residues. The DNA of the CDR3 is TGCGCCAGCAGCCCCGCTGGGACAGACACTGAAGCTTTCTTT. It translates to CASSPAGTDTEAFF.

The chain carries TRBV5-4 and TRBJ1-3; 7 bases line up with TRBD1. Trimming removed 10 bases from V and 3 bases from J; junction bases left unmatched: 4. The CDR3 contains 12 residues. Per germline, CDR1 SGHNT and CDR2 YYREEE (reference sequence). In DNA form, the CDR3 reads TGTGCCGGTCGGACAGGTGGAAACACCATATATTTT. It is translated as CAGRTGGNTIYF.

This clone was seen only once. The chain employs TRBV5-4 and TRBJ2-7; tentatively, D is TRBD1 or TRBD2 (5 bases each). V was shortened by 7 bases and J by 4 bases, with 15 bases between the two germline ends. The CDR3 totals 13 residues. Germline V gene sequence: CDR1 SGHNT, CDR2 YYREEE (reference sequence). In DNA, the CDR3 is TGTGCCAGCTCGAGGGGAGATAGTTACGAGCAGTACTTC. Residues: CASSRGDSYEQYF. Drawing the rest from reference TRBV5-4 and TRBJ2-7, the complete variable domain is ETGVTQSPTHLIKTRGQQVTLRCSSQSGHNTVSWYQQALGQGPQFIFQYYREEENGRGNFPPRFSGLQFPNYSSELNVNALELDDSALYLCASSRGDSYEQYFGPGTRLTVT.

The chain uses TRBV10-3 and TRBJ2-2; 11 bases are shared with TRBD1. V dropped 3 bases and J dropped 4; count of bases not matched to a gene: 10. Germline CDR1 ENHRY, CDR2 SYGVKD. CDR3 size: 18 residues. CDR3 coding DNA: TGTGCCATCAGTGACCATTTCGTAGGGACAGGGGGCACCGGGGAGCTGTTTTTT. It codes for CAISDHFVGTGGTGELFF.

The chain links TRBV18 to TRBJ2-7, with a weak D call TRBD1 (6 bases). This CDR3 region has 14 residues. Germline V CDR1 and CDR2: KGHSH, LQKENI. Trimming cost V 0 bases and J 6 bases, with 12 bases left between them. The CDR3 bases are TGTGCCAGCTCACCACCTCCCCAGGGGCGCGAGCAGTACTTC. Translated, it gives CASSPPPQGREQYF.

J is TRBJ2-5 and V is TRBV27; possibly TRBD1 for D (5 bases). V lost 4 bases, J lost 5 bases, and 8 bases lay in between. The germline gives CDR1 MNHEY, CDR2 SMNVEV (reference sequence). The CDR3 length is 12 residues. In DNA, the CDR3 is TGTGCCAGCAGTTCCAGGGCGGAGACCCAGTACTTC. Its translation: CASSSRAETQYF.

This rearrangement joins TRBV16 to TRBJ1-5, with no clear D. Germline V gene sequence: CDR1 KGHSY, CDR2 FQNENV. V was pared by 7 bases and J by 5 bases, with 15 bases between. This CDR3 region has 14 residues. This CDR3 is CASTPNDNHQPQHF. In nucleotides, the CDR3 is TGTGCCAGCACCCCCAATGACAACCATCAGCCCCAGCATTTT.